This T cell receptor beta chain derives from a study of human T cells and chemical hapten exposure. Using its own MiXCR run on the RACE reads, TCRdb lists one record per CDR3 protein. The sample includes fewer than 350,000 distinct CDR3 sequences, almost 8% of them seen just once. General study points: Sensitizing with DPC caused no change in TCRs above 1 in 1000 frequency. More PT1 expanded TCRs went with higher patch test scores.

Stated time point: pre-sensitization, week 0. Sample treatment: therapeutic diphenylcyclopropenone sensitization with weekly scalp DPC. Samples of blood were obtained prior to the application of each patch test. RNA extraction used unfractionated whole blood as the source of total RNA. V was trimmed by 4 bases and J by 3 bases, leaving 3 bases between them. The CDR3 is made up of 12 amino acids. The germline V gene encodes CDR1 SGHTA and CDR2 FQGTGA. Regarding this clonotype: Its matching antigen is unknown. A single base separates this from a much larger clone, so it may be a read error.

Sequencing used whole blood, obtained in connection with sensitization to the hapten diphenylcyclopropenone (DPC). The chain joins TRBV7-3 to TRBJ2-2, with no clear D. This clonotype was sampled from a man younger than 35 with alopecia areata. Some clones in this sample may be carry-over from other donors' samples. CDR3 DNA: TGTGCCAGCAGCTCAGACACCGGGGAGCTGTTTTTT. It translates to CASSSDTGELFF.